The 18 T cell receptor beta chains presented below share a single source sample, sequenced in a study of long-term antiretroviral therapy in people with HIV. Investigators performed immunoSEQ version v3.0 at survey level. Some clones are missing from TCRdb's copy, which holds only in-frame ones; the method was immunoSEQ multiplex PCR. The sample consists of about 33,000 clones, over 65% of them appearing once. The sequences come from unsorted PBMCs, collected 2 years after starting antiretroviral therapy. The source is a woman aged 45-65 years with HIV.

The rearrangement links TRBV18 to TRBJ2-5, with 13 bases lining up with TRBD2. Germline CDR1 is KGHSH and CDR2 is LQKENI. CDR3 length equals 16 residues. After removal of 5 bases from V and 4 bases from J, the junction contained 7 bases not matched to a gene. The CDR3 loop is CASSGLAGVLGETQYF. The DNA for the CDR3 is TGTGCCAGCTCAGGACTAGCGGGGGTCCTGGGAGAGACCCAGTACTTC.

The chain carries TRBV7-9 and TRBJ1-1; D call uncertain. V was clipped by 0 bases and J by 9 bases, with 11 bases between them. Germline V gene sequence: CDR1 SEHNR, CDR2 FQNEAQ (reference sequence). The CDR3 contains 13 residues. The CDR3 DNA reads as TGTGCCAGCAGCTTAGCGGAGTACTTCCAAGCTTTCTTT. Translated: CASSLAEYFQAFF.

The rearrangement links TRBV6-5 to TRBJ1-2; TRBD1 matches 7 bases. Germline lookup yields CDR1 MNHEY and CDR2 SVGAGI. The trim removed 0 bases at V and 7 bases at J, leaving 2 bases unmatched. The CDR3 is 13 amino acids. CDR3 DNA: TGTGCCAGCAGTTACTCTACAGGGGCTGGCTACACCTTC. Encoded protein: CASSYSTGAGYTF.

In DNA form, the CDR3 reads TGTGCCAGTAGTATAAGGACCCAACAAGAGACCCAGTACTTC. It specifies CASSIRTQQETQYF. The genes are TRBV19 and TRBJ2-5; no clear D gene. The CDR3 is made up of 14 amino acids. The ends were cut back, 2 bases at V and 2 bases at J, with 9 bases in the middle. The germline V gene has CDR1 LNHDA and CDR2 SQIVND (reference sequence).

The chain joins TRBV19 to TRBJ1-2; tentatively, D is TRBD1 (5 bases). V was clipped by 5 bases and J by 2 bases, with 12 bases between them. Germline CDR1 is LNHDA and CDR2 is SQIVND (reference sequence). This CDR3 spans 14 amino acids. CDR3 sequence: CASSSGRANYGYTF. For the CDR3, the DNA is TGTGCCAGTAGTTCAGGGCGAGCAAACTATGGCTACACCTTC. Looking up the rest from reference TRBV19 and TRBJ1-2 gives the full variable domain: DGGITQSPKYLFRKEGQNVTLSCEQNLNHDAMYWYRQDPGQGLRLIYYSQIVNDFQKGDIAEGYSVSREKKESFPLTVTSAQKNPTAFYLCASSSGRANYGYTFGSGTRLTVV.

V and J are TRBV7-6 and TRBJ2-5, with TRBD2 matching 14 bases. From germline, CDR1 is SGHVS and CDR2 FNYEAQ. This CDR3 region has 17 residues. V lost 3 bases, J lost 4 bases, and 7 bases stayed unmatched. CDR3 bases: TGTGCCAGCAGCTTGGCCATTGGACTAGCGGGGGGAGAGACCCAGTACTTC. It specifies CASSLAIGLAGGETQYF.

The chain recombines TRBV18 with TRBJ1-6; D is unresolved. Trimming cost V 2 bases and J 0 bases, with 8 bases left between them. This CDR3 is built from 16 residues. The germline CDR1 and CDR2 sequences are KGHSH and LQKENI. The DNA of the CDR3 is TGTGCCAGCTCACCAGTCCAGAGCTCCTATAATTCACCCCTCCACTTT. Amino acid sequence: CASSPVQSSYNSPLHF.

This clone was detected once. V gene TRBV11-2 combines with J gene TRBJ2-7; D call uncertain. The CDR3 loop spans 13 amino acids. Germline V CDR1 and CDR2: SGHAT, FQNNGV. The germline V and J ends were trimmed by 0 bases and 6 bases, with 9 bases remaining between them. CDR3 sequence reads: CASSLDTWGEQYV. CDR3 nucleotide sequence: TGTGCCAGCAGCTTAGACACGTGGGGCGAGCAGTACGTC.

As DNA, the CDR3 is TGTGCCAGCAGTGCCCAACCGGGACAGAGGACCAATGGCTACACCTTC. The encoded protein is CASSAQPGQRTNGYTF. The chain joins TRBV28 to TRBJ1-2; TRBD1 agrees at 7 bases. The germline V gene encodes CDR1 MDHEN and CDR2 SYDVKM. V shed 5 bases and J 6 bases; nucleotides not matched to a gene: 15. The CDR3 consists of 16 residues.

The chain combines TRBV6-1 with TRBJ1-4; no clear D gene. This CDR3 is 15 amino acids long. The V gene's germline CDR1 is MNHNS and CDR2 SASEGT. V was shortened by 1 base and J by 6 bases, with 12 bases between the two germline ends. The CDR3 region has the DNA TGTGCCAGCAGTGAAGTGGGTGGAACATATGAAAAACTGTTTTTT. It encodes CASSEVGGTYEKLFF.

The rearrangement uses TRBV19 and TRBJ1-1; the D is unclear. The CDR3 runs to 14 residues. Germline V gene lookup returns CDR1 LNHDA and CDR2 SQIVND (reference sequence). V was trimmed by 7 bases and J by 0 bases, leaving 12 bases between them. The CDR3 DNA is TGTGCCAGTATTAGTATTTACATGAACACTGAAGCTTTCTTT. It specifies CASISIYMNTEAFF.

This chain joins TRBV28 and TRBJ1-1; TRBD1 might be the D (5 bases). Germline V gene lookup returns CDR1 MDHEN and CDR2 SYDVKM. There are 13 residues in the CDR3. V lost 4 bases, J lost 1 base, and 7 bases lay in between. The CDR3 loop reads CASSSGSNTEAFF. CDR3 DNA: TGTGCCAGCAGTTCAGGGTCGAACACTGAAGCTTTCTTT.

The rearrangement uses TRBV11-2 and TRBJ1-1, with TRBD1 as a possible D gene (5 bases). Trimming cost V 0 bases and J 10 bases, with 12 bases left between them. Germline CDR1 reads SGHAT; CDR2 reads FQNNGV. The length of the CDR3 is 13 residues. CDR3 protein: CASSLDRRGRAFF. The CDR3 nucleotides are TGTGCCAGCAGCTTAGATCGGAGGGGTAGAGCTTTCTTT.

The V call is TRBV27, the J call TRBJ1-6, with TRBD1 identical over 9 bases. CDR3 length equals 14 residues. V trimming: 8 bases; J trimming: 8 bases; junction bases outside the gene matches: 7. From germline, CDR1 is MNHEY and CDR2 SMNVEV (reference sequence). In DNA form, the CDR3 reads TGTGCCAGCGGACCGCGACAGGGGGATTCACCCCTCCACTTT. Protein: CASGPRQGDSPLHF.

V and J are TRBV11-2 and TRBJ1-5; maybe TRBD1 (6 bases). V lost 5 bases and J 6 bases, leaving 17 bases between the germline ends. In germline, CDR1 is SGHAT, CDR2 FQNNGV. The CDR3 sequence is 15 residues long. CDR3 loop: CASSEEGQLGQPQHF. For the CDR3, the DNA is TGTGCCAGCAGCGAAGAGGGACAATTGGGTCAGCCCCAGCATTTT.

This chain connects TRBV19 to TRBJ1-2; 7 bases line up with TRBD1. CDR3 length: 15 residues. In germline, CDR1 is LNHDA, CDR2 SQIVND (reference sequence). With 5 bases clipped from V and 4 bases from J, the junction kept 10 bases outside the gene matches. The CDR3 spells CASSAHETGSYGYTF. The CDR3 DNA reads as TGTGCCAGTAGTGCCCATGAGACAGGGAGCTATGGCTACACCTTC.

V is TRBV28 and J is TRBJ1-2, with TRBD1 matching over 10 bases. V trimming: 3 bases; J trimming: 7 bases; junction bases outside the gene matches: 14. Germline V gives CDR1 MDHEN, CDR2 SYDVKM. The CDR3 length is 17 residues. Here the CDR3 reads CASSFGDRGSTSTGYTF. As DNA, the CDR3 is TGTGCCAGCAGTTTCGGGGACAGGGGTTCTACTAGTACTGGCTACACCTTC.

The chain uses TRBV18 and TRBJ1-4, with TRBD1 identical over 8 bases. V lost 4 bases, J lost 7 bases, and 5 bases stayed unmatched. Germline CDR1 and CDR2: KGHSH and LQKENI. The CDR3 covers 14 residues. Here the CDR3 DNA reads TGTGCCAGCTCACTTCAGGGGGCGGGTGAAAAACTGTTTTTT. This codes for CASSLQGAGEKLFF.